Each of the 23 T cell receptor beta chains below was sequenced from the same sample in a study of blood T cell repertoires in COVID-19. TCRdb's copy holds only in-frame clones and misses some; the assay was immunoSEQ multiplex PCR. The sample has under 300,000 clones, nearly 90% seen once. Sequencing was carried out using peripheral blood. These receptors were obtained from a woman between 55 and 75 years old with COVID-19, enrolled during active disease.

The chain employs TRBV21-1 and TRBJ2-2; the table's TRBD2 call for D was not verified on the DNA. TRBV21-1 is a pseudogene. This CDR3 is 18 amino acids long. The CDR3 coding sequence is TGTGCCAGCAGCAAAGGAAAGCCCCGGGTGTCGAACACCGGGGAGCTGTTTTTT. Its protein is CASSKGKPRVSNTGELFF.

The chain is built from TRBV28 and TRBJ1-6; 7 bases match TRBD1. The germline V gene has CDR1 MDHEN and CDR2 SYDVKM. This CDR3 is 14 amino acids long. V lost 6 bases to trimming and J lost 6 bases; unmatched junction nucleotides: 5. CDR3 nucleotide sequence: TGTGCCAGCAGCTCGGGACAGATTAATTCACCCCTCCACTTT. This codes for CASSSGQINSPLHF.

CDR3 in DNA: TGTGCCAGTACCCCATGGCGGGGGGCATTGAACACTGAAGCTTTCTTT. Translating gives CASTPWRGALNTEAFF. The rearrangement links TRBV19 to TRBJ1-1, with TRBD1 as a possible D gene (6 bases). CDR1 and CDR2 from the germline V gene are LNHDA and SQIVND (reference sequence). Between the trimmed V and J ends, which lost 7 bases and 0 bases, there was a span of 18 bases. This CDR3 has 16 amino acids.

The chain couples TRBV30 to TRBJ1-1; weak D call: TRBD1 (6 bases). The germline gives CDR1 GTSNPN, CDR2 SVGIG (reference sequence). Trimming took 4 bases from V and 8 from J, leaving 14 bases between them. The CDR3 covers 12 residues. The CDR3 protein is CAWNRDFVEAFF. The DNA for the CDR3 is TGTGCCTGGAACAGGGATTTTGTGGAAGCTTTCTTT.

This chain joins TRBV7-3 and TRBJ1-2, with 7 bases identical to TRBD1. Germline lookup yields CDR1 SGHTA and CDR2 FQGTGA. Germline trimming cut 5 bases from V and 3 bases from J; bases unmatched to any gene: 3. This CDR3 spans 13 amino acids. In DNA form, the CDR3 reads TGTGCCAGCAGCCTCACAGGGGACTATGGCTACACCTTC. Its protein is CASSLTGDYGYTF.

V is TRBV3-1 (or the pseudogene TRBV3-2) and J is TRBJ1-4; possible D gene TRBD1, 6 bases. The CDR3 runs to 16 residues. The ends were cut back, 0 bases at V and 4 bases at J, with 12 bases in the middle. CDR1 and CDR2 (germline): LGHDT, YNNKEL (reference sequence). Written as DNA, the CDR3 is TGTGCCAGCAGCCAAGACAGGGGCCCCATTAATGAAAAACTGTTTTTT. It translates to CASSQDRGPINEKLFF.

The gene calls are TRBV4-3 and TRBJ2-7, with a tentative D call TRBD1 (5 bases). Trimming removed 0 bases at V and 7 bases at J, with 16 bases between. The CDR3 covers 15 residues. The germline V gene encodes CDR1 LGHNA and CDR2 YSLEER. The DNA of the CDR3 is TGCGCCAGCAGCCAAGATCTGATCAGGGCAGATGAGCAGTACTTC. Protein: CASSQDLIRADEQYF.

This sequence joins TRBV27 and TRBJ1-1; 9 bases line up with TRBD1. CDR3 length equals 14 residues. Germline CDR1 MNHEY, CDR2 SMNVEV (reference sequence). The V gene end was trimmed by 4 bases and the J gene end by 4 bases; junction bases not matched to a gene: 4. The CDR3 DNA is TGTGCCAGCAGTTGGACAGGGGAGGTCACTGAAGCTTTCTTT. Protein product: CASSWTGEVTEAFF.

This chain links TRBV6-2 or TRBV6-3 with TRBJ2-7; TRBD1 might be the D (7 bases). Deletions cut 0 bases from V and 7 bases from J, with 16 bases between. The germline V gene encodes CDR1 MNHEY and CDR2 SVGEGT. CDR3 length equals 15 residues. The CDR3 DNA sequence: TGTGCCAGCAGTTACTCGGTCCAGGGGGGAAAGGAGCAGTACTTC. It is translated as CASSYSVQGGKEQYF.

This clone has just one count. The V call is TRBV6-1, the J call TRBJ1-4, with unresolved D. Germline V gives CDR1 MNHNS, CDR2 SASEGT. The CDR3 sequence is 15 residues long. The ends were cut back, 2 bases at V and 4 bases at J, with 11 bases in the middle. The CDR3 sequence is CASSESGSGNEKLFF. CDR3 coding DNA: TGTGCCAGCAGTGAAAGCGGTTCGGGTAATGAAAAACTGTTTTTT.

This clone showed up just a few times. This rearrangement joins TRBV6-2 or TRBV6-3 to TRBJ1-5; possibly TRBD1 for D (6 bases). The CDR3 has 17 residues. Per germline, CDR1 MNHEY and CDR2 SVGEGT. V was pared by 4 bases and J by 7 bases, with 23 bases between. CDR3 in DNA: TGTGCCAGCAGTTCCTTCCTAATACCGGGACAAGACCAGCCCCAGCATTTT. This gives the protein CASSSFLIPGQDQPQHF.

The J gene is TRBJ1-2, the V gene TRBV10-3, with a possible D match to TRBD1 (6 bases). The CDR3 covers 12 residues. V was clipped by 3 bases and J by 6 bases, with 8 bases between them. CDR1 and CDR2 (germline): ENHRY, SYGVKD. CDR3 sequence (DNA): TGTGCCATCAGTGAAAGACAGGATGGCTACACCTTC. Protein: CAISERQDGYTF.

The genes are TRBV18 and TRBJ1-2; a weak D match, TRBD1 (5 bases). CDR3 length equals 14 residues. With 3 bases removed from V and 7 bases from J, the gap between germline ends came to 15 bases. Germline V gene lookup returns CDR1 KGHSH and CDR2 LQKENI. CDR3 region: CASSPSKGMGGYTF. CDR3 coding DNA: TGTGCCAGCTCACCGAGTAAGGGGATGGGTGGCTACACCTTC.

V usage is TRBV3-1 (or the pseudogene TRBV3-2) and J usage is TRBJ1-1, with 7 bases fitting TRBD1. V lost 4 bases and J lost 0; bases outside the gene matches: 2. Germline assignment: CDR1 LGHDT and CDR2 YNNKEL (reference sequence). CDR3 length: 14 residues. The CDR3 loop reads CASSLRGMNTEAFF. CDR3 sequence (DNA): TGTGCCAGCAGCCTCAGGGGGATGAACACTGAAGCTTTCTTT.

The chain uses TRBV18 and TRBJ1-1, with no clear D. V lost 1 base and J lost 0, with 15 bases in between. Per germline, CDR1 KGHSH and CDR2 LQKENI. The CDR3 extends over 17 amino acids. In DNA, the CDR3 is TGTGCCAGCTCACCACGTTCCCAGAACATTATGAACACTGAAGCTTTCTTT. The encoded protein is CASSPRSQNIMNTEAFF.

The J gene is TRBJ2-7, the V gene TRBV4-1; TRBD1 matches at 7 bases. After removal of 4 bases from V and 6 bases from J, the junction contained 15 bases not matched to a gene. The CDR3 loop spans 16 amino acids. CDR1 and CDR2 from the germline V gene are MGHRA and YSYEKL. CDR3 sequence reads: CASSPATNGRDSEQYF. The DNA for the CDR3 is TGCGCCAGCAGCCCAGCTACCAATGGCAGGGACAGCGAGCAGTACTTC.

The chain recombines TRBV20-1 with TRBJ1-2, with 12 nucleotides matching TRBD1. The CDR3 loop spans 14 amino acids. J was trimmed by 8 bases and V by 3 bases; bases with no gene match: 7. Per the germline V gene, CDR1 is DFQATT and CDR2 is SNEGSKA (reference sequence). Written as DNA, the CDR3 is TGCAGTGCTAGTCCCGGGACAGGGGGCTGGGGCTACACCTTC. Its protein product is CSASPGTGGWGYTF.

The chain employs TRBV6-5 and TRBJ1-1; 8 bases align to TRBD1. The CDR3 is 13 amino acids. V trimming: 6 bases; J trimming: 7 bases; junction bases outside the gene matches: 7. Germline lookup yields CDR1 MNHEY and CDR2 SVGAGI. The CDR3 here is CASRPGGGGEAFF. The CDR3 region has the DNA TGTGCCAGCAGACCAGGGGGCGGAGGTGAAGCTTTCTTT.

The gene calls are TRBV10-3 and TRBJ1-5, with 7 bases matching TRBD1. Germline CDR1 and CDR2: ENHRY and SYGVKD. CDR3 size: 16 residues. The V gene end was trimmed by 3 bases and the J gene end by 1 base; junction bases not matched to a gene: 6. CDR3 sequence (DNA): TGTGCCATCAGTGAAATGGCAGGGGGGAGCAATCAGCCCCAGCATTTT. It translates to CAISEMAGGSNQPQHF.

The rearrangement joins TRBV18 to TRBJ1-1; 7 positions match TRBD1. The length of the CDR3 is 14 residues. Losses at the gene ends were 5 bases for V and 1 base for J; bases not matched to a gene: 4. Germline values: CDR1 KGHSH, CDR2 LQKENI. CDR3 sequence: CASSTQGGNTEAFF. The DNA of the CDR3 is TGTGCCAGCTCAACTCAGGGGGGGAACACTGAAGCTTTCTTT.

The chain carries TRBV3-1 (or the pseudogene TRBV3-2) and TRBJ2-5; D is uncertain. Germline V gene lookup returns CDR1 LGHDT and CDR2 YNNKEL (reference sequence). Trimming pared 1 base from V and 5 bases from J, leaving 11 bases between. The CDR3 is made up of 14 amino acids. Written as DNA, the CDR3 is TGTGCCAGCAGCCAAGGCTCTAGAACGGAGACCCAGTACTTC. Translation: CASSQGSRTETQYF.

This chain connects TRBV12-3 or TRBV12-4 to TRBJ1-4; possible D gene TRBD1, 6 bases. The CDR3 contains 13 residues. V lost 2 bases, J lost 5 bases, and 6 bases lay in between. DNA for the CDR3: TGTGCCAGCAGTTTAAGGGGGAATGAAAAACTGTTTTTT. Residues: CASSLRGNEKLFF.

The rearrangement uses TRBV7-9 and TRBJ1-2; D is unclear. Trimming pared 5 bases from V and 3 bases from J, leaving 22 bases between. The V gene's germline CDR1 is SEHNR and CDR2 FQNEAQ (reference sequence). This CDR3 is 17 amino acids long. Here the CDR3 DNA reads TGTGCCAGCAGCGGACCCCTTGGCGGGTCTCAGGACTATGGCTACACCTTC. As protein: CASSGPLGGSQDYGYTF.